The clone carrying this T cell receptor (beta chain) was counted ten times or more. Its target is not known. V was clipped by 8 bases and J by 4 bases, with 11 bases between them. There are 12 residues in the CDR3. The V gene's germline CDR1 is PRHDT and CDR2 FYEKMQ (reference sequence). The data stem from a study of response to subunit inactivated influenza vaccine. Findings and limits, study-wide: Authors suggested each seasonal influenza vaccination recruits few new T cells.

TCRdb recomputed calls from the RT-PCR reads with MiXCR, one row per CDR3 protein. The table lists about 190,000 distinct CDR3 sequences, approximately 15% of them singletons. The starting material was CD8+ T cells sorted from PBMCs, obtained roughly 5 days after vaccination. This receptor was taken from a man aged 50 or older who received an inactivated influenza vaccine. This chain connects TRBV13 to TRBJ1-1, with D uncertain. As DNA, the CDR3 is TGTGCCAGCGAGGGTCCTGGCACTGAAGCTTTCTTT. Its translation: CASEGPGTEAFF.